This T cell receptor beta chain stems from a study of OX40 agonist ivuxolimab in advanced cancers. Study-level information: Hepatocellular carcinoma, melanoma, renal cell or head and neck cancer was diagnosed in the dose-escalation patients.

The repertoire was sequenced with immunoSEQ multiplex PCR; TCRdb's copy has only in-frame clones and lacks some. Altogether fewer than 80,000 clones are present, roughly 86% being singletons, with the ten largest covering approximately 9.4%. This clone came up a few times. The target antigen is unknown. Germline lookup yields CDR1 SEHNR and CDR2 FQNEAQ (reference sequence). The CDR3 is made up of 12 amino acids. V lost 0 bases and J 6 bases, leaving 6 bases between the germline ends. Study outcomes and limitations: Doses of 0.1 to 3.0 mg/kg were accompanied by clonal expansion of CD4+ and CD8+ blood T cells by week 6.

Blood draws occurred at baseline, cycle 4 day 1, and cycle 7 day 1. The origin of this receptor is an adult with an advanced solid tumor such as melanoma, head and neck, liver or kidney cancer. The sequencing here drew on CD4+ or CD8+ T cells sorted from blood, taken in a trial of the OX40 agonist ivuxolimab. The V gene is TRBV7-9, the J gene TRBJ2-7; D is unclear. CDR3 sequence reads: CASSLAGVEQYF. The CDR3 region has the DNA TGTGCCAGCAGCTTAGCAGGAGTCGAGCAGTACTTC.